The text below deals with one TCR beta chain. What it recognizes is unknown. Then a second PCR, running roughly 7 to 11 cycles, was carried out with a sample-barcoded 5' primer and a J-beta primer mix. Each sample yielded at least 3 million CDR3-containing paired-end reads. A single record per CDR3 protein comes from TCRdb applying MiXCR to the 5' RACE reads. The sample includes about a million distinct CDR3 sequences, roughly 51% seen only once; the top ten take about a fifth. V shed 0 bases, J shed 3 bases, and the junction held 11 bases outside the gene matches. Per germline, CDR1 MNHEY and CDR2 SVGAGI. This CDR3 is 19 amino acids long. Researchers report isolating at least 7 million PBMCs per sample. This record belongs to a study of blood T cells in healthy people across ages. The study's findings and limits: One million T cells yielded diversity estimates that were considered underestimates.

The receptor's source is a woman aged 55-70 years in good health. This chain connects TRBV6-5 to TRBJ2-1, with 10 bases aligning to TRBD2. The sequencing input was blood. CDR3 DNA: TGTGCCAGCAGTTACTCGATGCCTAGCGGGGGTCGCGACTACAATGAGCAGTTCTTC. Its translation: CASSYSMPSGGRDYNEQFF.